This T cell receptor beta chain was identified in a study of regulatory T cells in long-lasting Graves disease. Study-wide points: TCR diversity was lower in persistent Graves' patients (versus newly diagnosed ones).

In regard to this clonotype: Its cognate antigen is unknown.

Time point noted: newly diagnosed GD, antithyroid drugs for less than 3 months. PBMC RNA served as the TCR library source. Around 9 milliliters of peripheral blood were drawn into EDTA tubes. According to the study, TCR beta libraries were built with iRepertoire HTBI primers and CDR3-region Arm-PCR. TCRdb passed the multiplex PCR reads through MiXCR, listing each CDR3 protein once. The sample records approximately 350,000 distinct CDR3 sequences, 12% being singletons. The CDR3 has 17 amino acids. Germline assignment: CDR1 SNHLY and CDR2 FYNNEI. The V segment lost 5 bases and the J segment 7 bases; nucleotides outside the gene matches: 10. These data were likewise used in another study, on T cells in Graves' hyperthyroidism and ophthalmopathy. That paper notes: Before onset, by a median of approximately 6.8 months, the model predicted ophthalmopathy.

The chain combines TRBV2 with TRBJ2-1; 14 bases line up with TRBD2. The receptor's source is a woman between 18 and 29 years old with Graves disease. Sequenced material: peripheral blood mononuclear cells (PBMCs), taken at new diagnosis, from a patient treated with antithyroid drugs. The CDR3 sequence is CASSLSGLAGGDNEQFF. The DNA for the CDR3 is TGTGCCAGCAGTTTATCTGGACTAGCGGGGGGAGATAATGAGCAGTTCTTC. The full variable domain, rest sourced from reference TRBV2 and TRBJ2-1, is EPEVTQTPSHQVTQMGQEVILRCVPISNHLYFYWYRQILGQKVEFLVSFYNNEISEKSEIFDDQFSVERPDGSNFTLKIRSTKLEDSAMYFCASSLSGLAGGDNEQFFGPGTRLTVL.